These 12 T cell receptor beta chains were all obtained from the same sample, sequenced in a study of T-cell reconstitution after alpha-beta-depleted transplantation in children. Unique molecular identifiers were used to barcode this TCRbeta library. One entry per CDR3 protein, called by TCRdb with MiXCR from the PCR reads. Among hundreds of thousands of distinct CDR3 sequences listed, approximately 20% were seen once. The source material was PBMCs from the stem cell graft donor, sampled from the stem cell graft. The receptors here all came from a human donor who donated a stem cell graft to a child with acute lymphoblastic leukemia.

The CDR3 DNA reads TGCAGCGCTGACATCGGGACAGAGAACACTGAAGCTTTCTTT. It yields the protein CSADIGTENTEAFF. The V and J genes are TRBV29-1 and TRBJ1-1; TRBD1 matches 7 bases. Trimming at V came to 7 bases and at J to 1 base, leaving 9 bases not matched to a gene. The CDR3 extends over 14 amino acids. Germline CDR1 SQVTM, CDR2 ANQGSEA.

Many counts were recorded for this clonotype. At one end, the junction sequence differs from germline, possibly due to a read error. The V and J genes are TRBV7-6 and TRBJ2-7; 11 positions agree with TRBD2. The germline CDR1 and CDR2 sequences are SGHVS and FNYEAQ. This CDR3 region has 14 residues. As DNA, the CDR3 is TGCGCCAGCAGCCTACTAGCGGGAGCGGGCGAGCAGTACTTC. Translated: CASSLLAGAGEQYF. Full variable domain (rest looked up from reference TRBV7-6 and TRBJ2-7): GAGVSQSPRYKVTKRGQDVALRCDPISGHVSLYWYRQALGQGPEFLTYFNYEAQQDKSGLPNDRFSAERPEGSISTLTIQRTEQRDSAMYRCASSLLAGAGEQYFGPGTRLTVT.

This clonotype came up a few times. The chain employs TRBV20-1 and TRBJ2-2; 10 positions match TRBD2. The V gene end was trimmed by 1 base and the J gene end by 4 bases; junction bases not matched to a gene: 12. The length of the CDR3 is 18 residues. Per germline, CDR1 DFQATT and CDR2 SNEGSKA (reference sequence). CDR3 loop: CSARGGLAGAVGTGELFF. The CDR3 coding sequence is TGCAGTGCTAGAGGTGGCCTAGCGGGAGCGGTTGGCACCGGGGAGCTGTTTTTT.

This chain uses TRBV5-1 with TRBJ2-7; D uncertain. The CDR3 covers 11 residues. Germline V CDR1 and CDR2: SGHRS, YFSETQ. V gave up 0 bases and J gave up 6 bases, with 4 bases separating them. CDR3 sequence reads: CASSLDCEQYF. DNA for the CDR3: TGCGCCAGCAGCTTGGATTGCGAGCAGTACTTC. The variable domain in full, completed from reference TRBV5-1 and TRBJ2-7, reads KAGVTQTPRYLIKTRGQQVTLSCSPISGHRSVSWYQQTPGQGLQFLFEYFSETQRNKGNFPGRFSGRQFSNSRSEMNVSTLELGDSALYLCASSLDCEQYFGPGTRLTVT.

The chain links TRBV5-1 to TRBJ2-3, with D perhaps being TRBD1 or TRBD2 (8 bases each). CDR3 length equals 17 residues. Germline loops: CDR1 SGHRS, CDR2 YFSETQ. The V gene lost 0 bases and the J gene lost 6 bases, with 20 bases spanning the gap. The CDR3 DNA reads TGCGCCAGCAGCTTGGCCAGCGGGGGACAGGAGGTGGATACGCAGTATTTT. It codes for CASSLASGGQEVDTQYF.

This chain connects TRBV11-2 to TRBJ2-7, with 8 bases aligning to TRBD1. Germline loops: CDR1 SGHAT, CDR2 FQNNGV. This CDR3 comprises 15 residues. The V gene end was trimmed by 1 base and the J gene end by 2 bases; junction bases not matched to a gene: 4. The CDR3, as DNA: TGTGCCAGCAGCTTAGTTACCAGGGGGCCCTACGAGCAGTACTTC. This codes for CASSLVTRGPYEQYF.

This clonotype was counted only a few times. V and J are TRBV12-3 or TRBV12-4 and TRBJ2-7; 7 bases match TRBD2. The CDR3 totals 14 residues. V dropped 3 bases and J dropped 4; count of bases not matched to a gene: 6. CDR3 sequence (DNA): TGTGCCAGCAGTTTCGCGGGAGAGTGGTACGAGCAGTACTTC. The encoded protein is CASSFAGEWYEQYF.

V gene TRBV7-9 combines with J gene TRBJ2-7, with 9 bases aligning to TRBD2. The V and J ends lost 10 bases and 1 base, in that order; junction bases with no gene match: 8. Germline CDR1 is SEHNR and CDR2 is FQNEAQ (reference sequence). CDR3 size: 14 residues. The CDR3 sequence is CATHGREGSYEQYF. Written as DNA, the CDR3 is TGTGCCACCCACGGGCGGGAGGGATCCTACGAGCAGTACTTC.

This clonotype was detected only a few times. This chain joins TRBV5-1 and TRBJ2-7, with D unclear. V lost 0 bases, J lost 1 base, and 8 bases lay in between. Germline lookup yields CDR1 SGHRS and CDR2 YFSETQ. The CDR3 contains 14 residues. The DNA for the CDR3 is TGCGCCAGCAGCTTGGAGGTCGGATCCTACGAGCAGTACTTC. Residues: CASSLEVGSYEQYF. Filled out from reference TRBV5-1 and TRBJ2-7, the complete variable domain reads KAGVTQTPRYLIKTRGQQVTLSCSPISGHRSVSWYQQTPGQGLQFLFEYFSETQRNKGNFPGRFSGRQFSNSRSEMNVSTLELGDSALYLCASSLEVGSYEQYFGPGTRLTVT.

This clonotype appeared a few times. V gene TRBV20-1 combines with J gene TRBJ2-7; a weak D match, TRBD2 (6 bases). Germline assignment: CDR1 DFQATT and CDR2 SNEGSKA (reference sequence). Trimming cost V 5 bases and J 2 bases, with 16 bases left between them. There are 14 residues in the CDR3. CDR3 sequence reads: CSARGRGRTYEQYF. The CDR3 DNA follows: TGCAGTGCTCGTGGCCGGGGGAGGACCTACGAGCAGTACTTC.

V is TRBV12-3 or TRBV12-4 and J is TRBJ2-7; 7 nucleotides agree with TRBD1. Losses at the gene ends were 4 bases for V and 5 bases for J; bases not matched to a gene: 5. This CDR3 is 13 amino acids long. As DNA, the CDR3 is TGTGCCAGCAGTTCCGGGACAGCTCACGAGCAGTACTTC. Its protein is CASSSGTAHEQYF.

This clonotype has ten or more counts. The chain couples TRBV20-1 to TRBJ2-1, with 8 positions matching TRBD1. The CDR3 has 14 amino acids. J gave up 7 bases and V 0 bases, and 5 bases lay outside the gene matches. Germline V CDR1 and CDR2: DFQATT, SNEGSKA (reference sequence). Written as DNA, the CDR3 is TGCAGTGCTAGAGATCTGCAGGGGGCTAATGAGCAGTTCTTC. It yields the protein CSARDLQGANEQFF.